Sequencing of this T cell receptor (beta chain) was carried out in a study of cytomegalovirus exposure and HLA in healthy donors. Overall study context: It was reported in a later analysis that the 90 to 150 validation repertoires used the same platform as the roughly 700 first-cohort repertoires. Study-level results: Three CMV-associated chains were confirmed in vitro to be specific for CMV antigens. TCR beta chains numbering 150 to 200 were designated cytomegalovirus-associated. According to a subsequent analysis, TCR clusters from the first cohort were inclined to appear together in the 120 validation repertoires.

Here immunoSEQ multiplex PCR was the method, and the copy in TCRdb shows in-frame clones only, minus some. The sample lists hundreds of thousands of clones, roughly 91% occurring once. This clone appeared once. Its antigen is currently unknown. The TCR originated in a young woman in good health and CMV-seropositive. The specimen was PBMCs.

The CDR3 sequence is CASSNSGSFPYEQYF. The CDR3 DNA reads TGTGCCAGCAGCAACAGCGGGAGTTTCCCATACGAGCAGTACTTC. J is TRBJ2-7 and V is TRBV7-2, with 8 bases lining up with TRBD2. Germline CDR1 is SGHTA and CDR2 is FQGNSA. Germline trimming cut 5 bases from V and 4 bases from J; bases unmatched to any gene: 10. There are 15 residues in the CDR3.